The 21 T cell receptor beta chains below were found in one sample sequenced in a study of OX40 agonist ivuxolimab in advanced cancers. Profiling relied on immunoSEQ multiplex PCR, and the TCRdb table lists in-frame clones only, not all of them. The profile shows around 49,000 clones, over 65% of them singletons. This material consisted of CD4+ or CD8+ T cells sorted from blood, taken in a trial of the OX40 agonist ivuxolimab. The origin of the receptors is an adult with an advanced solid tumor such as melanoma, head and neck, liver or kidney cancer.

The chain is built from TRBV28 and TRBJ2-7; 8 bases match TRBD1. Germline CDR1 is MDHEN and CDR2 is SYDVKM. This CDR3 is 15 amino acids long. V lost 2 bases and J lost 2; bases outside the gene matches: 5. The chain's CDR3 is CASSLMRQGTYEQYF. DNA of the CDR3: TGTGCCAGCAGTTTAATGCGACAGGGGACCTACGAGCAGTACTTC.

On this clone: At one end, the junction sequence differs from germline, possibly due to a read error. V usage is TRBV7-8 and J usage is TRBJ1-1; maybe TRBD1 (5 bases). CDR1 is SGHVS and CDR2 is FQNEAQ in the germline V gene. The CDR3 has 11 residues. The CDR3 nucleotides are TGTGCCAGCAGTCTAGCCGGTCCCGGGACCTTT. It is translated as CASSLAGPGTF.

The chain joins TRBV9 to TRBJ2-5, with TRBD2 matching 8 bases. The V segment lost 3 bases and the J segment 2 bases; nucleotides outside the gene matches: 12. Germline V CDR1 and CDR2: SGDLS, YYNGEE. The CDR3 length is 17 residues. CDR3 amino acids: CASSAPLAGGPQETQYF. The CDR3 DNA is TGTGCCAGCAGCGCCCCCCTTGCGGGGGGTCCGCAAGAGACCCAGTACTTC. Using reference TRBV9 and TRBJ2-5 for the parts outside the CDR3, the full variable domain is DSGVTQTPKHLITATGQRVTLRCSPRSGDLSVYWYQQSLDQGLQFLIQYYNGEERAKGNILERFSAQQFPDLHSELNLSSLELGDSALYFCASSAPLAGGPQETQYFGPGTRLLVL.

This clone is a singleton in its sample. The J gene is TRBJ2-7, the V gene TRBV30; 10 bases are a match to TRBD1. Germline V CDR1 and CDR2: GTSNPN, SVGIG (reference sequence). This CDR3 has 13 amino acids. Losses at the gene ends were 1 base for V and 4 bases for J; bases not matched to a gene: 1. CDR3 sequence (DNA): TGTGCCTGGAGTGAGGGACAGGGGTACGAGCAGTACTTC. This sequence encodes CAWSEGQGYEQYF. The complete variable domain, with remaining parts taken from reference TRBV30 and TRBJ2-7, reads SQTIHQWPATLVQPVGSPLSLECTVEGTSNPNLYWYRQAAGRGLQLLFYSVGIGQISSEVPQNLSASRPQDRQFILSSKKLLLSDSGFYLCAWSEGQGYEQYFGPGTRLTVT.

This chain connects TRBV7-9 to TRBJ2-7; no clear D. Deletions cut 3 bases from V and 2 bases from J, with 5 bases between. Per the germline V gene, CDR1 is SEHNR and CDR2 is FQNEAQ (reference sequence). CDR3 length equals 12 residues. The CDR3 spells CASSFTTYEQYF. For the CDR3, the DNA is TGTGCCAGCAGCTTTACTACCTACGAGCAGTACTTC.

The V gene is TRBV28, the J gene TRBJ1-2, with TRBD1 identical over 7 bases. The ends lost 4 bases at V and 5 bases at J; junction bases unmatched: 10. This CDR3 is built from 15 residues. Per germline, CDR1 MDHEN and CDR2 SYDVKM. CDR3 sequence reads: CASSSIKGARYGYTF. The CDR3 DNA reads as TGTGCCAGCAGTTCGATAAAGGGGGCAAGGTATGGCTACACCTTC.

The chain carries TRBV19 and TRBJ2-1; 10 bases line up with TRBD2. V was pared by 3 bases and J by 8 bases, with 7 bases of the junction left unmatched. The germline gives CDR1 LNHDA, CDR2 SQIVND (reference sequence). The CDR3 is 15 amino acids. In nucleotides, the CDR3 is TGTGCCAGTAGTATTGGGGCTAGCGGGAGTTATGAGCAGTTCTTC. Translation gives CASSIGASGSYEQFF.

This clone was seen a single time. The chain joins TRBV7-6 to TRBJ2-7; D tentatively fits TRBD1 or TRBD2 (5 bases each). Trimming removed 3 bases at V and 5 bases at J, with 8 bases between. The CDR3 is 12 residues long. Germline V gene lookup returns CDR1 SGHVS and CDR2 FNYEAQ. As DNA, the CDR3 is TGTGCCAGCAGCTTGGGGGATGACGAGCAGTACTTC. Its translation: CASSLGDDEQYF. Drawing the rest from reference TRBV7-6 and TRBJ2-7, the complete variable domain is GAGVSQSPRYKVTKRGQDVALRCDPISGHVSLYWYRQALGQGPEFLTYFNYEAQQDKSGLPNDRFSAERPEGSISTLTIQRTEQRDSAMYRCASSLGDDEQYFGPGTRLTVT.

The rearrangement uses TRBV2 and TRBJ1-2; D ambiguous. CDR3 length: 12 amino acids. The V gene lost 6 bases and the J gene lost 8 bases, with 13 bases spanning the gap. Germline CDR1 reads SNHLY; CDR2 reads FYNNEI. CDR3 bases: TGTGCCAGCAGCCCCAGCATTCGGGGCTACACCTTC. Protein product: CASSPSIRGYTF.

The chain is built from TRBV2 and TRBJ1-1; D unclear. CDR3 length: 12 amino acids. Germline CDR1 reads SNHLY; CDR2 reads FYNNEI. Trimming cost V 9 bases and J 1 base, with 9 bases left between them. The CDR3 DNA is TGTGCCAGTACCGCGGGGAACACTGAAGCTTTCTTT. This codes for CASTAGNTEAFF.

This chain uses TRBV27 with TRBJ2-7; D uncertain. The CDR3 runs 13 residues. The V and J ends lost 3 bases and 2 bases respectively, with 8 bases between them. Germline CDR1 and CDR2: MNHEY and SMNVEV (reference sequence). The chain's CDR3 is CASSFQLTYEQYF. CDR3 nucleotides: TGTGCCAGCAGTTTCCAACTTACCTACGAGCAGTACTTC.

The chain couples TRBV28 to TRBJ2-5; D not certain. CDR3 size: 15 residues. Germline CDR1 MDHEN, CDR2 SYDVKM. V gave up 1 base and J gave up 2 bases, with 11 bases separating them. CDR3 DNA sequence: TGTGCCAGCAGTTTATTAGAGACAACGCAAGAGACCCAGTACTTC. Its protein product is CASSLLETTQETQYF.

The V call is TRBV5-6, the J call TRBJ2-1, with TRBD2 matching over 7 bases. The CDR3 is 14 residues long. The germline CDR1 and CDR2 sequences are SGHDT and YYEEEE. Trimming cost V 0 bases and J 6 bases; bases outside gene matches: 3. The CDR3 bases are TGTGCCAGCAGCTTGGAGTGGACTAGCAATGAGCAGTTCTTC. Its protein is CASSLEWTSNEQFF.

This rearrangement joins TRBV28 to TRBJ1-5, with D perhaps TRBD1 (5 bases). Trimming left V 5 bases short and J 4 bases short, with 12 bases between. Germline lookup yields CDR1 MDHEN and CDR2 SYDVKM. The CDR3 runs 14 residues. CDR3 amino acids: CASSVDSANQPQHF. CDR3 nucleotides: TGTGCCAGCAGTGTAGACAGTGCAAATCAGCCCCAGCATTTT.

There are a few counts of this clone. CDR3 sequence: CASTPKVGDYGYTF. In nucleotides, the CDR3 is TGTGCCAGCACCCCGAAGGTGGGGGACTATGGCTACACCTTC. V and J are TRBV5-6 and TRBJ1-2; the D gene is possibly TRBD1 (5 bases). Germline lookup yields CDR1 SGHDT and CDR2 YYEEEE. CDR3 length: 14 amino acids. V lost 6 bases and J lost 3, with 15 bases in between. Supplemented by reference TRBV5-6 and TRBJ1-2, the full variable domain reads DAGVTQSPTHLIKTRGQQVTLRCSPKSGHDTVSWYQQALGQGPQFIFQYYEEEERQRGNFPDRFSGHQFPNYSSELNVNALLLGDSALYLCASTPKVGDYGYTFGSGTRLTVV.

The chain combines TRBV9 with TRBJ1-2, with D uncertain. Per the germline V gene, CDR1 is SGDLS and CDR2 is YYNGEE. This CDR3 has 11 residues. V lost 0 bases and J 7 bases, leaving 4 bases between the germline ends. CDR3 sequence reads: CASSVGAGYTF. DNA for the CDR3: TGTGCCAGCAGCGTAGGAGCTGGCTACACCTTC.

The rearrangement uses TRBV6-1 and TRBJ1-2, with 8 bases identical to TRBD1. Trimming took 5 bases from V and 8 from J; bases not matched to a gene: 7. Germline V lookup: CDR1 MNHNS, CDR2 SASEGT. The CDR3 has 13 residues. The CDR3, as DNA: TGTGCCAGCAGTCTCGACAGGGGAAGGGGCTACACCTTC. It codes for CASSLDRGRGYTF.

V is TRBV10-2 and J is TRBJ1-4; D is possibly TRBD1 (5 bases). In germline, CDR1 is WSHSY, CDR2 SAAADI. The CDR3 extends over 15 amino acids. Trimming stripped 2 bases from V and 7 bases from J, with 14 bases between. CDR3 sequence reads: CASSEDRLRGEKLFF. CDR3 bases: TGCGCCAGCAGTGAGGACCGCCTTAGGGGTGAAAAACTGTTTTTT.

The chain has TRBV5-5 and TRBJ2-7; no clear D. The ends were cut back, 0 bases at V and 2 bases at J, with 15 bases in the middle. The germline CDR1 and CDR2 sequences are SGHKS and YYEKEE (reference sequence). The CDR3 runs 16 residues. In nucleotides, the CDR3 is TGTGCCAGCAGCTTGGGAGGACCAGCGCTCCCCTACGAGCAGTACTTC. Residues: CASSLGGPALPYEQYF.

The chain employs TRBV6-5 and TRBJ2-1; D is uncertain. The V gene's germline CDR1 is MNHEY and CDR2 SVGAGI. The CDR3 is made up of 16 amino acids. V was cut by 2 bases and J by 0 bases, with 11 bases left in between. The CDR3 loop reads CASSYVDPSSYNEQFF. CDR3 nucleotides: TGTGCCAGCAGTTACGTCGACCCGAGCTCCTACAATGAGCAGTTCTTC.

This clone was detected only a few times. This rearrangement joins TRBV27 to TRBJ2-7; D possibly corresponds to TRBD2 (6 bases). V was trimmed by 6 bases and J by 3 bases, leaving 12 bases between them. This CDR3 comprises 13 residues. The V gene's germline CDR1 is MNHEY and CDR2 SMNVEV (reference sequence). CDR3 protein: CASSLAPSYEQYF. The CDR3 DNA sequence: TGTGCCAGCAGCCTAGCGCCTAGCTACGAGCAGTACTTC.